The 21 T cell receptor beta chains in this list originate from one sample, sequenced in a study of neurological immune-mediated disorders. One entry per CDR3 protein, called by TCRdb with MiXCR from the 5' RACE reads. The data hold roughly 30,000 distinct CDR3 sequences, with approximately 4.5% observed a single time. Material for sequencing was PBMCs. The receptors come from a man aged 18-30 years in good health.

This clonotype has a count of ten or more. CDR3 residues: CASSPGPQTGELFF. The CDR3 DNA follows: TGTGCCAGCAGCCCCGGTCCACAAACCGGGGAGCTGTTTTTT. The chain couples TRBV7-2 to TRBJ2-2; no reliable D call. The CDR3 sequence is 14 residues long. Per germline, CDR1 SGHTA and CDR2 FQGNSA. Trimming removed 5 bases from V and 5 bases from J, with 12 bases in between.

This clonotype was counted ten times or more. The chain recombines TRBV7-2 with TRBJ1-5, with 7 bases that match TRBD1. Germline-derived CDR1 and CDR2 are SGHTA and FQGNSA. The CDR3 has 17 amino acids. The J segment lost 3 bases and the V segment lost 4 bases, leaving 12 bases of the junction unmatched. The CDR3 loop reads CASSWGPGQSFNQPQHF. The CDR3 DNA sequence: TGTGCCAGCAGCTGGGGGCCGGGACAGAGCTTCAATCAGCCCCAGCATTTT.

This clonotype was counted a few times. V gene TRBV27 combines with J gene TRBJ2-7, with D hard to call. V lost 4 bases and J lost 1, with 11 bases in between. CDR3 length equals 14 residues. Germline V gives CDR1 MNHEY, CDR2 SMNVEV (reference sequence). The CDR3 here is CASSSSTDSYEQYF. In nucleotides, the CDR3 is TGTGCCAGCAGTTCCAGTACAGATTCCTACGAGCAGTACTTC.

In its sample, this clonotype is medium-sized (0.01 to 0.1%). The CDR3 DNA sequence: TGTGCCAGCAGCTACGGCGGGGGGAGCTACGAGCAGTACTTC. Amino acid sequence: CASSYGGGSYEQYF. The V gene is TRBV6-2 or TRBV6-3, the J gene TRBJ2-7; 8 bases are a match to TRBD2. The CDR3 covers 14 residues. Germline V gene lookup returns CDR1 MNHEY and CDR2 SVGEGT. J gave up 3 bases and V 6 bases, and 7 bases lay outside the gene matches.

The rearrangement joins TRBV10-3 to TRBJ2-1; the match to TRBD2 covers 7 bases. CDR3 length: 14 amino acids. CDR1 is ENHRY and CDR2 is SYGVKD in the germline V gene. The V gene end was trimmed by 4 bases and the J gene end by 3 bases; junction bases not matched to a gene: 3. DNA of the CDR3: TGTGCCATCAGTGTCGGGGGGAACTACAATGAGCAGTTCTTC. This codes for CAISVGGNYNEQFF.

The table lists this clonotype with many counts. CDR3 sequence (DNA): TGTGCCAGTAGTGTAGCCTTGAACACTGAAGCTTTCTTT. The encoded protein is CASSVALNTEAFF. This sequence joins TRBV19 and TRBJ1-1; D is unclear. Per germline, CDR1 LNHDA and CDR2 SQIVND (reference sequence). Trimming removed 5 bases from V and 0 bases from J, with 7 bases in between. The CDR3 is 13 residues long. The complete variable domain, with remaining parts taken from reference TRBV19 and TRBJ1-1, reads DGGITQSPKYLFRKEGQNVTLSCEQNLNHDAMYWYRQDPGQGLRLIYYSQIVNDFQKGDIAEGYSVSREKKESFPLTVTSAQKNPTAFYLCASSVALNTEAFFGQGTRLTVV.

This clonotype showed up many times. The rearrangement uses TRBV20-1 and TRBJ2-5; 11 nucleotides line up with TRBD1. Germline V CDR1 and CDR2: DFQATT, SNEGSKA (reference sequence). The CDR3 spans 14 residues. Trimming took 6 bases from V and 4 from J; bases not matched to a gene: 7. The CDR3 region is CSAWDRGSVETQYF. For the CDR3, the DNA is TGCAGTGCGTGGGACAGGGGGTCGGTAGAGACCCAGTACTTC.

The sample holds many counts of this clonotype. This chain connects TRBV27 to TRBJ1-1, with TRBD1 matching 8 bases. Germline V gene sequence: CDR1 MNHEY, CDR2 SMNVEV (reference sequence). The CDR3 length is 13 residues. The ends lost 7 bases at V and 4 bases at J; junction bases unmatched: 5. The DNA for the CDR3 is TGTGCCAGCAAAGGACAGGGAGCCACTGAAGCTTTCTTT. This gives the protein CASKGQGATEAFF.

This clonotype was seen ten or more times. V gene TRBV27 combines with J gene TRBJ2-1, with TRBD2 matching 13 bases. The CDR3 totals 19 residues. CDR1 and CDR2 (germline): MNHEY, SMNVEV (reference sequence). The ends lost 7 bases at V and 6 bases at J; junction bases unmatched: 18. The CDR3 DNA reads TGTGCCAGCACCTCCCACTTACCGCGGACTAGCGGGGGTCCCAATGAGCAGTTCTTC. Translated, it gives CASTSHLPRTSGGPNEQFF.

This clonotype was recorded many times. V usage is TRBV5-1 and J usage is TRBJ2-1; 9 bases are a match to TRBD1. CDR1 is SGHRS, CDR2 YFSETQ, per germline. Trimming at V came to 4 bases and at J to 7 bases, leaving 9 bases not matched to a gene. This CDR3 spans 15 amino acids. CDR3: CASSPGQGFGNEQFF. For the CDR3, the DNA is TGCGCCAGCAGCCCTGGACAGGGGTTCGGTAATGAGCAGTTCTTC.

This clonotype was counted many times. V and J are TRBV6-6 and TRBJ2-5; TRBD1 matches at 9 bases. The V segment lost 4 bases and the J segment 0 bases; nucleotides outside the gene matches: 6. The CDR3 is 16 residues long. The germline gives CDR1 MNHNY, CDR2 SVGAGI (reference sequence). In nucleotides, the CDR3 is TGTGCCAGCAGTTCCTCGACAGGGGGGGACCAAGAGACCCAGTACTTC. Protein product: CASSSSTGGDQETQYF.

At least ten counts were recorded for this clonotype. The genes are TRBV2 and TRBJ1-2; the match to TRBD1 covers 7 bases. V shed 4 bases and J 4 bases; nucleotides not matched to a gene: 3. Germline-derived CDR1 and CDR2 are SNHLY and FYNNEI. This CDR3 is 13 amino acids long. CDR3 in amino acids: CASSGDSGYGYTF. DNA of the CDR3: TGTGCCAGCAGTGGGGACAGCGGCTATGGCTACACCTTC.

This clonotype has ten or more counts. The V and J genes are TRBV20-1 and TRBJ1-4; D not certain. The V end was cut by 3 bases, the J end by 0 bases, with 11 bases between. This CDR3 contains 15 residues. Germline V gives CDR1 DFQATT, CDR2 SNEGSKA (reference sequence). In DNA form, the CDR3 reads TGCAGTGCTAGGTCGCAGGAGGCAACTAATGAAAAACTGTTTTTT. It specifies CSARSQEATNEKLFF.

The sample holds many counts of this clonotype. The J gene is TRBJ1-1, the V gene TRBV5-6; 8 positions match TRBD1. Germline CDR1 SGHDT, CDR2 YYEEEE. V dropped 3 bases and J dropped 4; count of bases not matched to a gene: 8. The CDR3 contains 15 residues. In DNA, the CDR3 is TGTGCCAGCAGCTCGTCCAACAGGGGGGGCACTGAAGCTTTCTTT. It encodes CASSSSNRGGTEAFF.

This clonotype was picked up many times. The genes are TRBV5-1 and TRBJ1-1; D perhaps matches TRBD1 (6 bases). The CDR3 totals 14 residues. CDR1 is SGHRS, CDR2 YFSETQ, per germline. The germline V and J ends were trimmed by 4 bases and 4 bases, with 14 bases remaining between them. CDR3 amino acids: CASSLGWGATEAFF. The CDR3 DNA follows: TGCGCCAGCAGCCTGGGATGGGGGGCCACTGAAGCTTTCTTT.

This clonotype was observed many times. The chain recombines TRBV20-1 with TRBJ1-1, with 8 bases lining up with TRBD1. Germline CDR1 is DFQATT and CDR2 is SNEGSKA (reference sequence). The CDR3 totals 15 residues. V lost 3 bases, J lost 3 bases, and 9 bases stayed unmatched. CDR3 region: CSASRAGQVHTEAFF. In nucleotides, the CDR3 is TGCAGTGCTAGTAGGGCGGGACAGGTTCACACTGAAGCTTTCTTT.

This clonotype was counted at least ten times. This sequence joins TRBV7-2 and TRBJ2-7, with D unresolved. Looked up from germline, CDR1 is SGHTA and CDR2 is FQGNSA. With 1 base removed from V and 0 bases from J, the gap between germline ends came to 7 bases. This CDR3 has 14 amino acids. The CDR3 sequence is CASSLGAFSYEQYF. CDR3 in DNA: TGTGCCAGCAGCTTAGGGGCCTTCTCCTACGAGCAGTACTTC. The full variable domain, its missing parts supplied by reference TRBV7-2 and TRBJ2-7, is GAGVSQSPSNKVTEKGKDVELRCDPISGHTALYWYRQSLGQGLEFLIYFQGNSAPDKSGLPSDRFSAERTGGSVSTLTIQRTQQEDSAVYLCASSLGAFSYEQYFGPGTRLTVT.

Ten or more counts support this clonotype. V and J are TRBV7-9 and TRBJ1-2; unclear D gene. This CDR3 is built from 12 residues. V lost 5 bases and J 6 bases, leaving 10 bases between the germline ends. Germline values: CDR1 SEHNR, CDR2 FQNEAQ (reference sequence). CDR3 in amino acids: CASSGRLNGYTF. DNA for the CDR3: TGTGCCAGCAGCGGACGGTTGAATGGCTACACCTTC.

This clonotype occurred many times. The rearrangement joins TRBV5-4 to TRBJ2-1; D tentatively reads TRBD1 or TRBD2 (5 bases each). Trimming took off 3 bases at V and 0 bases at J, with 10 bases between the two ends. This CDR3 has 15 residues. Per the germline V gene, CDR1 is SGHNT and CDR2 is YYREEE (reference sequence). Written as DNA, the CDR3 is TGTGCCAGCAGCTCGGGACCTTCCTCCTACAATGAGCAGTTCTTC. Protein product: CASSSGPSSYNEQFF.

In this sample, this clonotype turned up many times. A read error may account for a junction end that differs from germline. The rearrangement joins TRBV25-1 to TRBJ2-7, with 8 nucleotides matching TRBD1. CDR1 and CDR2 from the germline V gene are MGHDK and SYGVNS. There are 12 residues in the CDR3. CDR3 sequence reads: CASSDVAGGLSF. The DNA for the CDR3 is TGTGCCAGCAGTGACGTGGCAGGGGGCCTATCGTTC.

This clonotype was seen at least ten times. This rearrangement joins TRBV5-1 to TRBJ2-5; 8 bases map to TRBD1. J gave up 3 bases and V 4 bases, and 8 bases lay outside the gene matches. CDR3 size: 15 residues. CDR1 is SGHRS and CDR2 is YFSETQ in the germline V gene. CDR3 protein: CASSRTGTTKETQYF. CDR3 nucleotide sequence: TGCGCCAGCAGCAGGACAGGGACGACAAAAGAGACCCAGTACTTC. Full variable domain (outside the CDR3, taken from reference TRBV5-1 and TRBJ2-5): KAGVTQTPRYLIKTRGQQVTLSCSPISGHRSVSWYQQTPGQGLQFLFEYFSETQRNKGNFPGRFSGRQFSNSRSEMNVSTLELGDSALYLCASSRTGTTKETQYFGPGTRLLVL.